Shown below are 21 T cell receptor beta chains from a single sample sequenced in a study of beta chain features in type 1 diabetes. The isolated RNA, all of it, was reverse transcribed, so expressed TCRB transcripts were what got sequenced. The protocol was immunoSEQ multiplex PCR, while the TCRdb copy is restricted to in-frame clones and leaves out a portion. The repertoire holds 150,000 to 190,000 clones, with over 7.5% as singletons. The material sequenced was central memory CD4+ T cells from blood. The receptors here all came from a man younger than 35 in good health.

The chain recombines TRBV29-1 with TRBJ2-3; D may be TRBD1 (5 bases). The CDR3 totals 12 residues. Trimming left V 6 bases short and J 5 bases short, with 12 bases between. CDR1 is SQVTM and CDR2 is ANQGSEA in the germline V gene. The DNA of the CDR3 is TGCAGCGTCGGCGGACACCTAGATACGCAGTATTTT. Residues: CSVGGHLDTQYF.

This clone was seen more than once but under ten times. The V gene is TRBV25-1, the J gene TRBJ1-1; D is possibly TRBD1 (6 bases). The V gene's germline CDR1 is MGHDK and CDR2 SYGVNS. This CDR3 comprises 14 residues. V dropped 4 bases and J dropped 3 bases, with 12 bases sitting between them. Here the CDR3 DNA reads TGTGCCAGCAGTGCAACACAGGGATACACTGAAGCTTTCTTT. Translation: CASSATQGYTEAFF.

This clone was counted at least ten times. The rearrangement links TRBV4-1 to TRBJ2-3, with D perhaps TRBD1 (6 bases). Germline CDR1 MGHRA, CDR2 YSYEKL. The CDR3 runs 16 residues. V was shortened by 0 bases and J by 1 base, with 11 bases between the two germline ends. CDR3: CASSQDRAGGTDTQYF. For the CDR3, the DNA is TGCGCCAGCAGCCAAGATAGGGCAGGGGGCACAGATACGCAGTATTTT.

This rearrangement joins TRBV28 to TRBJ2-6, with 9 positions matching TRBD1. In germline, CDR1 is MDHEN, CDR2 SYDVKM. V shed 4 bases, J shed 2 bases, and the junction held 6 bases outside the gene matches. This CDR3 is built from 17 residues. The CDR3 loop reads CASSSGTGMAGANVLTF. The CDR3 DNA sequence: TGTGCCAGCAGTTCCGGGACAGGGATGGCTGGGGCCAACGTCCTGACTTTC.

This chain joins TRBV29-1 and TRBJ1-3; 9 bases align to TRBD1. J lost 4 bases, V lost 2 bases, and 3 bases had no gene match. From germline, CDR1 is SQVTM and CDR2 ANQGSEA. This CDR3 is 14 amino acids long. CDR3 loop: CSVETGGAGNTIYF. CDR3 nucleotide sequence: TGCAGCGTTGAAACAGGGGGCGCAGGAAACACCATATATTTT.

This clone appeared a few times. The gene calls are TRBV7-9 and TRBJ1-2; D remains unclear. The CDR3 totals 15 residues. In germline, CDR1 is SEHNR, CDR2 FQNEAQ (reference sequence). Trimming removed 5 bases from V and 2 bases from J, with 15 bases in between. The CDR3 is CASSPRLNGNYGYTF. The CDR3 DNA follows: TGTGCCAGCAGCCCCCGACTGAACGGAAACTATGGCTACACCTTC. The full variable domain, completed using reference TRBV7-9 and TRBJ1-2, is DTGVSQNPRHKITKRGQNVTFRCDPISEHNRLYWYRQTLGQGPEFLTYFQNEAQLEKSRLLSDRFSAERPKGSFSTLEIQRTEQGDSAMYLCASSPRLNGNYGYTFGSGTRLTVV.

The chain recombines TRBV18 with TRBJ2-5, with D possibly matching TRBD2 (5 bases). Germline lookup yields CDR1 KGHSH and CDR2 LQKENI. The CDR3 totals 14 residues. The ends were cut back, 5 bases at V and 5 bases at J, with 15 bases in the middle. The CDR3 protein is CASSTGLSGETQYF. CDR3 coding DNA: TGTGCCAGCTCAACGGGTCTTTCGGGGGAGACCCAGTACTTC.

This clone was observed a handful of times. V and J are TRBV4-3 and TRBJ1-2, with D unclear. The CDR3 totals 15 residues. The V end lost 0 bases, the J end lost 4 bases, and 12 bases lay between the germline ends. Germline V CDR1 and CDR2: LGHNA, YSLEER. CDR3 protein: CASSQDTGRRYGYTF. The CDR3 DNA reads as TGCGCCAGCAGCCAAGATACTGGCAGGCGCTATGGCTACACCTTC.

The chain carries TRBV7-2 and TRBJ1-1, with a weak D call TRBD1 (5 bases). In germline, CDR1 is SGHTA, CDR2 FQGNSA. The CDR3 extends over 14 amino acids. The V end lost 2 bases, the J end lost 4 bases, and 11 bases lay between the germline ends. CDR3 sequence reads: CASSLMGQGTEAFF. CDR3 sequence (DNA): TGTGCCAGCAGCTTAATGGGGCAGGGCACTGAAGCTTTCTTT.

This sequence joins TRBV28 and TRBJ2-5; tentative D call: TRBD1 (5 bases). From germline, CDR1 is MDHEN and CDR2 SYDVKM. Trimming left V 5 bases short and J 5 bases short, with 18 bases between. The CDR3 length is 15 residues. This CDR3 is CASSDPSQGIETQYF. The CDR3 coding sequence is TGTGCCAGCAGTGACCCGTCTCAGGGAATTGAGACCCAGTACTTC.

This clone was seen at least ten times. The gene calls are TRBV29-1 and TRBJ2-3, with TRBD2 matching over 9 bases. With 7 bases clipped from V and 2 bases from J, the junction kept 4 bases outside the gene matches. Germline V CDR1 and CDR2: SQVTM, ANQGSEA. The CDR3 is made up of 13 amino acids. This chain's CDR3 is CSASSGTTDTQYF. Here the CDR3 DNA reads TGCAGCGCCTCTAGCGGGACCACAGATACGCAGTATTTT.

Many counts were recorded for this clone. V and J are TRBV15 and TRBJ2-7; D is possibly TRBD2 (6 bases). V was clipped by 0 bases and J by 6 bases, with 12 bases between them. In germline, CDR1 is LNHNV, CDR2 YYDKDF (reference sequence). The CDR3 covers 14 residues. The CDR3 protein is CATSRDGGESEQYF. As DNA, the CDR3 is TGTGCCACCAGCAGAGATGGAGGGGAGTCCGAGCAGTACTTC.

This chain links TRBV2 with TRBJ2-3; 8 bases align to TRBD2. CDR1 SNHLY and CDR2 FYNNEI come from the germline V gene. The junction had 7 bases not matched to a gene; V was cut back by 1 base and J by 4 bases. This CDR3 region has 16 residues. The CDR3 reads CASSEVPGGRPDTQYF. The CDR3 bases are TGTGCCAGCAGTGAAGTCCCGGGGGGGCGCCCAGATACGCAGTATTTT.

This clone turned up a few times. The CDR3 reads CAWSVPAQWDRDNYGYTF. In DNA form, the CDR3 reads TGTGCCTGGAGTGTACCAGCCCAATGGGACAGGGACAACTATGGCTACACCTTC. The chain couples TRBV30 to TRBJ1-2; 9 bases fit TRBD1. Trimming at V came to 0 bases and at J to 2 bases, leaving 13 bases not matched to a gene. This CDR3 is built from 18 residues. Looked up from germline, CDR1 is GTSNPN and CDR2 is SVGIG (reference sequence).

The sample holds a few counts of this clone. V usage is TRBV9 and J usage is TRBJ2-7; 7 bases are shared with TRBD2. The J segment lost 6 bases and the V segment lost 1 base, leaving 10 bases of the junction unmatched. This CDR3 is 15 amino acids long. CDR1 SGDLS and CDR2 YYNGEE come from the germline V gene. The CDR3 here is CASSVSGGFSSEQYF. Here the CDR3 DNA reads TGTGCCAGCAGCGTATCCGGGGGGTTCTCTAGCGAGCAGTACTTC.

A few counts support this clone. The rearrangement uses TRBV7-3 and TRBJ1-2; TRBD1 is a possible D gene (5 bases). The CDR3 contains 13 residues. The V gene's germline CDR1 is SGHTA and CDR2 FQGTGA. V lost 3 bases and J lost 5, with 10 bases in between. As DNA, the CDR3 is TGTGCCAGCAGCTTCGACAGCGGGTATGGCTACACCTTC. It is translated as CASSFDSGYGYTF.

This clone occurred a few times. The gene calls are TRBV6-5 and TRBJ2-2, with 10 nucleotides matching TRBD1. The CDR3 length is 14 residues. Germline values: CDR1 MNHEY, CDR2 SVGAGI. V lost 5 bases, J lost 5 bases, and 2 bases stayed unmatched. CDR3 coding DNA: TGTGCCAGCAGTAGGACAGGGGGTACCGGGGAGCTGTTTTTT. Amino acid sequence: CASSRTGGTGELFF.

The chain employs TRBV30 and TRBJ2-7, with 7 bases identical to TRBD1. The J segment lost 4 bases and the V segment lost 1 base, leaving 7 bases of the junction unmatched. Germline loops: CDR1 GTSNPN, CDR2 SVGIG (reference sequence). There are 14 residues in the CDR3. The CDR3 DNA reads TGTGCCTGGAGTGGGGGGACAGTCCCTTACGAGCAGTACTTC. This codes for CAWSGGTVPYEQYF.

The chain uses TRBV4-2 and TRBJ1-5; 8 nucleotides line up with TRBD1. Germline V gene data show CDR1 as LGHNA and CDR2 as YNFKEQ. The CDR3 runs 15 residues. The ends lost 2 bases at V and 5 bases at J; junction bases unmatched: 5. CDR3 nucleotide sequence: TGTGCCAGCAGCCAATACAGGGGGTATGATCAGCCCCAGCATTTT. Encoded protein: CASSQYRGYDQPQHF.

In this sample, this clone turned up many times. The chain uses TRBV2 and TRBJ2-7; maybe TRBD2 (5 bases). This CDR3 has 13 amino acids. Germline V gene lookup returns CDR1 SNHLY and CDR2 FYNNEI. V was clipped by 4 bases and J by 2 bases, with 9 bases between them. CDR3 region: CASSGGYAYEQYF. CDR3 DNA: TGTGCCAGCAGTGGCGGGTATGCCTACGAGCAGTACTTC.

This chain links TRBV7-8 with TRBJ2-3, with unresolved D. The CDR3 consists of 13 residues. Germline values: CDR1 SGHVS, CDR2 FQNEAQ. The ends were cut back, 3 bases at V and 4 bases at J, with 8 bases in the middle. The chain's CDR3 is CASSFMGPDTQYF. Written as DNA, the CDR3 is TGTGCCAGCAGCTTTATGGGCCCAGATACGCAGTATTTT. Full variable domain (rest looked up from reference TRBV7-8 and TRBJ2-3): GAGVSQSPRYKVAKRGQDVALRCDPISGHVSLFWYQQALGQGPEFLTYFQNEAQLDKSGLPSDRFFAERPEGSVSTLKIQRTQQEDSAVYLCASSFMGPDTQYFGPGTRLTVL.